The TCR beta chain under discussion was sequenced for a study of blood T cell repertoires in COVID-19. Study details: Samples taken during acute and convalescent COVID-19 were collected in the United States, Italy and Spain. The analysed material was cDNA or gDNA that came from T cells, B-cell-depleted T cells, or PBMCs.

Original processing methods: Using reference gene primer amplification, nucleated cell counts were estimated. Only in-frame clones appear in the TCRdb table, and some are missing; sequencing was by immunoSEQ multiplex PCR. The DNA was the basis for D and trimming; V, J and clone size are from that table. The data show around 150,000 clones, roughly nine tenths seen once. Between the trimmed V and J ends, which lost 1 base and 2 bases, there was a span of 12 bases. CDR1 is LNHDA, CDR2 SQIVND, per germline (reference sequence). There are 16 residues in the CDR3. The chain recombines TRBV19 with TRBJ1-5; unclear D gene. Material for sequencing was peripheral blood. The sequence was obtained from a man in his sixties with acute or convalescent COVID-19. The CDR3: CASSIGRRGGNQPQHF. The CDR3 bases are TGTGCCAGTAGTATAGGACGGAGAGGCGGCAATCAGCCCCAGCATTTT.